These 32 T cell receptor beta chains were all obtained from the same sample, sequenced in a study of blood T cell repertoires in COVID-19. The data were produced by immunoSEQ multiplex PCR, yet TCRdb's version contains in-frame clones alone and is incomplete. The sample has approximately 50,000 clones, around 90% seen once. Input material: peripheral blood. The source is an elderly woman with acute or convalescent COVID-19.

This sequence joins TRBV20-1 and TRBJ1-6; TRBD1 might be the D (6 bases). Trimming removed 3 bases at V and 3 bases at J, with 12 bases between. The germline CDR1 and CDR2 sequences are DFQATT and SNEGSKA (reference sequence). The CDR3 sequence is 15 residues long. For the CDR3, the DNA is TGCAGTGCTAGTCCCGACAGGAGCTATAATTCACCCCTCCACTTT. Translating gives CSASPDRSYNSPLHF.

The V gene is TRBV7-9, the J gene TRBJ1-6; weak D call: TRBD1 (6 bases). Germline values: CDR1 SEHNR, CDR2 FQNEAQ (reference sequence). V lost 4 bases and J lost 7, with 23 bases in between. The CDR3 totals 18 residues. The CDR3 region is CASSYRAAGQWENSPLHF. The CDR3 DNA reads as TGTGCCAGCAGCTACAGGGCCGCAGGGCAGTGGGAGAATTCACCCCTCCACTTT.

This chain joins TRBV5-1 and TRBJ2-5; tentative D call: TRBD2 (6 bases). The CDR3 consists of 15 residues. V was pared by 1 base and J by 1 base, with 11 bases between. CDR1 and CDR2 (germline): SGHRS, YFSETQ. CDR3 sequence reads: CASSLRSGGQETQYF. The CDR3 DNA reads as TGCGCCAGCAGCTTGAGGTCCGGGGGCCAAGAGACCCAGTACTTC. The complete variable domain, with remaining parts taken from reference TRBV5-1 and TRBJ2-5, reads KAGVTQTPRYLIKTRGQQVTLSCSPISGHRSVSWYQQTPGQGLQFLFEYFSETQRNKGNFPGRFSGRQFSNSRSEMNVSTLELGDSALYLCASSLRSGGQETQYFGPGTRLLVL.

This clone is judged hyperexpanded (1% or more). The V and J genes are TRBV2 and TRBJ2-3, with D perhaps matching TRBD1 (5 bases). CDR1 SNHLY and CDR2 FYNNEI come from the germline V gene. Deletions cut 1 base from V and 0 bases from J, with 14 bases between. CDR3 length: 17 residues. The CDR3 nucleotides read TGTGCCAGCAGTGAAGGCCTCGTTCACAGGAGCACAGATACGCAGTATTTT. Amino acids: CASSEGLVHRSTDTQYF.

The chain carries TRBV10-3 and TRBJ2-1; tentatively, D is TRBD2 (6 bases). V was pared by 6 bases and J by 9 bases, with 12 bases between. The CDR3 is 12 residues long. CDR1 is ENHRY and CDR2 is SYGVKD in the germline V gene. The CDR3 nucleotides are TGTGCCATCAGGTCCGCCGGGGGTGAGCAGTTCTTC. Translating it yields CAIRSAGGEQFF.

The chain has TRBV15 and TRBJ2-7; no clear D. The CDR3 runs 14 residues. Germline V lookup: CDR1 LNHNV, CDR2 YYDKDF (reference sequence). The CDR3 DNA is TGTGCCACCAGCAGAGAGCTAGACTCCTCCGAGCAGTACGTC. This codes for CATSRELDSSEQYV.

This clone was found once. The chain recombines TRBV19 with TRBJ1-1; D remains unclear. The CDR3 is 14 amino acids. Germline CDR1 LNHDA, CDR2 SQIVND (reference sequence). V was cut by 4 bases and J by 2 bases, with 11 bases left in between. Written as DNA, the CDR3 is TGTGCCAGTAGTAGGCGGACTGCAAACACTGAAGCTTTCTTT. Protein: CASSRRTANTEAFF.

The chain carries TRBV10-1 and TRBJ2-2; TRBD1 is a possible D gene (6 bases). The CDR3 has 14 residues. The ends were cut back, 6 bases at V and 1 base at J, with 9 bases in the middle. The germline CDR1 and CDR2 sequences are WNHNN and SYGVQD (reference sequence). The CDR3 DNA follows: TGCGCCAGCAGCAGACAGGTGAACACCGGGGAGCTGTTTTTT. Translated: CASSRQVNTGELFF.

This chain uses TRBV11-2 with TRBJ2-1; TRBD2 aligns across 8 bases. CDR3 length: 17 amino acids. With V trimmed by 4 bases and J by 8 bases, 16 bases remained unmatched. In germline, CDR1 is SGHAT, CDR2 FQNNGV. The CDR3 DNA reads as TGTGCCAGCAGCTCCGCACGTAGACTAGCGTCTTTGGATGAGCAGTTCTTC. Translated, it gives CASSSARRLASLDEQFF.

The genes are TRBV6-2 or TRBV6-3 and TRBJ2-7; TRBD2 matches at 11 bases. The germline V gene has CDR1 MNHEY and CDR2 SVGEGT. CDR3 length equals 15 residues. J was trimmed by 2 bases and V by 4 bases; bases with no gene match: 4. The CDR3 is CASSSTSGGPYEQYF. The CDR3 coding sequence is TGTGCCAGCAGTTCTACTAGCGGGGGTCCCTACGAGCAGTACTTC.

This chain connects TRBV5-1 to TRBJ1-5, with TRBD1 as a possible D gene (6 bases). Germline V lookup: CDR1 SGHRS, CDR2 YFSETQ. The V gene lost 3 bases and the J gene lost 5 bases, with 15 bases spanning the gap. The CDR3 is 15 amino acids. DNA of the CDR3: TGCGCCAGCAGCTACGAAACAGGGTCTGATCAGCCCCAGCATTTT. As protein: CASSYETGSDQPQHF.

CDR3 protein: CASSVVAGGSTGELFF. The CDR3 coding sequence is TGTGCCAGCAGCGTAGTAGCGGGGGGGAGTACCGGGGAGCTGTTTTTT. This sequence joins TRBV9 and TRBJ2-2; TRBD2 matches 11 bases. V lost 0 bases and J lost 5; bases outside the gene matches: 3. The CDR3 loop spans 16 amino acids. Germline CDR1 reads SGDLS; CDR2 reads YYNGEE.

This chain connects TRBV28 to TRBJ2-3; TRBD2 matches 7 bases. Looked up from germline, CDR1 is MDHEN and CDR2 is SYDVKM. CDR3 length: 15 residues. After removal of 2 bases from V and 0 bases from J, the junction contained 2 bases not matched to a gene. In DNA, the CDR3 is TGTGCCAGCAGTTTAACGGGGGGTAGCACAGATACGCAGTATTTT. Protein sequence: CASSLTGGSTDTQYF. Drawing the rest from reference TRBV28 and TRBJ2-3, the complete variable domain is DVKVTQSSRYLVKRTGEKVFLECVQDMDHENMFWYRQDPGLGLRLIYFSYDVKMKEKGDIPEGYSVSREKKERFSLILESASTNQTSMYLCASSLTGGSTDTQYFGPGTRLTVL.

This clone was picked up one time. This rearrangement joins TRBV5-6 to TRBJ2-3; no clear D gene. V dropped 0 bases and J dropped 2 bases, with 7 bases sitting between them. The CDR3 is made up of 14 amino acids. Germline lookup yields CDR1 SGHDT and CDR2 YYEEEE. In DNA form, the CDR3 reads TGTGCCAGCAGCTTGGGCGGATACACAGATACGCAGTATTTT. This codes for CASSLGGYTDTQYF. The full variable domain, rest sourced from reference TRBV5-6 and TRBJ2-3, is DAGVTQSPTHLIKTRGQQVTLRCSPKSGHDTVSWYQQALGQGPQFIFQYYEEEERQRGNFPDRFSGHQFPNYSSELNVNALLLGDSALYLCASSLGGYTDTQYFGPGTRLTVL.

J is TRBJ1-2 and V is TRBV4-1; 7 nucleotides match TRBD1. Germline CDR1 is MGHRA and CDR2 is YSYEKL. The CDR3 covers 13 residues. The trim removed 4 bases at V and 7 bases at J, leaving 6 bases unmatched. The CDR3 nucleotides read TGCGCCAGCAGCCCCAGGACAGGTGGTGGCTACACCTTC. This gives the protein CASSPRTGGGYTF.

This clone is medium-sized within its sample. The chain links TRBV11-3 to TRBJ2-2; tentative D call: TRBD2 (6 bases). V was pared by 5 bases and J by 1 base, with 11 bases between. Germline V CDR1 and CDR2: SGHNT, YENEEA. CDR3 length: 15 amino acids. DNA for the CDR3: TGTGCCAGCAGCCCGGGGACTTTGAACACCGGGGAGCTGTTTTTT. It encodes CASSPGTLNTGELFF.

The genes are TRBV5-1 and TRBJ1-2; D gene unclear. Trimming shortened V by 0 bases and J by 2 bases, and 8 bases separated the two germline ends. Per the germline V gene, CDR1 is SGHRS and CDR2 is YFSETQ. The CDR3 runs to 14 residues. CDR3 in amino acids: CASSLEQPNYGYTF. The CDR3 DNA is TGCGCCAGCAGCTTGGAACAGCCAAACTATGGCTACACCTTC. Supplemented by reference TRBV5-1 and TRBJ1-2, the full variable domain reads KAGVTQTPRYLIKTRGQQVTLSCSPISGHRSVSWYQQTPGQGLQFLFEYFSETQRNKGNFPGRFSGRQFSNSRSEMNVSTLELGDSALYLCASSLEQPNYGYTFGSGTRLTVV.

The chain has TRBV5-1 and TRBJ2-6, with 8 bases aligning to TRBD1. J lost 2 bases, V lost 4 bases, and 11 bases had no gene match. This CDR3 comprises 18 residues. The V gene's germline CDR1 is SGHRS and CDR2 YFSETQ. The CDR3 DNA sequence: TGCGCCAGCAGCACTCCAGGGGGCGGTATGGCTGGGGCCAACGTCCTGACTTTC. Protein: CASSTPGGGMAGANVLTF.

V gene TRBV4-1 combines with J gene TRBJ1-3; tentatively, D is TRBD1 (5 bases). The V end lost 3 bases, the J end lost 3 bases, and 12 bases lay between the germline ends. Germline loops: CDR1 MGHRA, CDR2 YSYEKL. The CDR3 consists of 15 residues. In DNA form, the CDR3 reads TGCGCCAGCAGCCAGGGCGGGGGTGGTGGAAACACCATATATTTT. Protein sequence: CASSQGGGGGNTIYF.

The rearrangement joins TRBV19 to TRBJ2-2; TRBD2 agrees at 8 bases. Germline values: CDR1 LNHDA, CDR2 SQIVND (reference sequence). The CDR3 is made up of 13 amino acids. Losses at the gene ends were 7 bases for V and 7 bases for J; bases not matched to a gene: 5. DNA of the CDR3: TGTGCCAGTATCAGCGGGGGCCACGGGGAGCTGTTTTTT. Residues: CASISGGHGELFF.

The chain employs TRBV7-2 and TRBJ2-1; the D is unclear. Germline V gene lookup returns CDR1 SGHTA and CDR2 FQGNSA. V gave up 1 base and J gave up 9 bases, with 22 bases separating them. This CDR3 comprises 17 residues. The CDR3 sequence is CASSLGRSDPPFGEQFF. CDR3 DNA sequence: TGTGCCAGCAGCTTAGGTCGGAGCGATCCCCCTTTCGGTGAGCAGTTCTTC. Supplemented by reference TRBV7-2 and TRBJ2-1, the full variable domain reads GAGVSQSPSNKVTEKGKDVELRCDPISGHTALYWYRQSLGQGLEFLIYFQGNSAPDKSGLPSDRFSAERTGGSVSTLTIQRTQQEDSAVYLCASSLGRSDPPFGEQFFGPGTRLTVL.

This clone appeared a few times. V and J are TRBV5-4 and TRBJ2-2, with D possibly matching TRBD1 (5 bases). Germline values: CDR1 SGHNT, CDR2 YYREEE (reference sequence). This CDR3 has 14 amino acids. Trimming shortened V by 4 bases and J by 1 base, and 8 bases separated the two germline ends. CDR3 loop: CASSGQGNTGELFF. Written as DNA, the CDR3 is TGTGCCAGCAGCGGCCAGGGGAACACCGGGGAGCTGTTTTTT.

V is TRBV2 and J is TRBJ1-4; D gene unclear. The CDR3 consists of 14 residues. CDR1 is SNHLY, CDR2 FYNNEI, per germline. Trimming took 6 bases from V and 7 from J, leaving 15 bases between them. The CDR3 protein is CASSWGARLEKLFF. The DNA of the CDR3 is TGTGCCAGCAGCTGGGGAGCACGCCTTGAAAAACTGTTTTTT.

The chain links TRBV5-1 to TRBJ2-3; TRBD1 matches at 7 bases. CDR3 length: 15 amino acids. Trimming at V came to 0 bases and at J to 4 bases, leaving 5 bases not matched to a gene. Germline CDR1 is SGHRS and CDR2 is YFSETQ. CDR3 nucleotide sequence: TGCGCCAGCAGCTTGGGACAGGGTGGCGCAGATACGCAGTATTTT. Its translation is CASSLGQGGADTQYF. The whole variable domain, filled in from reference TRBV5-1 and TRBJ2-3, reads KAGVTQTPRYLIKTRGQQVTLSCSPISGHRSVSWYQQTPGQGLQFLFEYFSETQRNKGNFPGRFSGRQFSNSRSEMNVSTLELGDSALYLCASSLGQGGADTQYFGPGTRLTVL.

In its sample, this clone was seen once. The chain carries TRBV5-4 and TRBJ2-3; 7 bases align to TRBD2. The V gene's germline CDR1 is SGHNT and CDR2 YYREEE (reference sequence). Trimming took 0 bases from V and 2 from J; bases not matched to a gene: 3. The CDR3 loop spans 15 amino acids. CDR3 DNA: TGTGCCAGCAGCTTGGGCGGGGGAGACACAGATACGCAGTATTTT. This codes for CASSLGGGDTDTQYF.

This chain uses TRBV6-5 with TRBJ1-4; 7 bases are a match to TRBD1. Germline CDR1 reads MNHEY; CDR2 reads SVGAGI. Trimming removed 6 bases from V and 5 bases from J; junction bases left unmatched: 3. This CDR3 has 13 amino acids. This CDR3 is CASSTGVNEKLFF. For the CDR3, the DNA is TGTGCCAGCAGCACAGGGGTAAATGAAAAACTGTTTTTT.

V gene TRBV20-1 combines with J gene TRBJ1-2; 7 bases align to TRBD1. This CDR3 spans 15 amino acids. Trimming cost V 3 bases and J 3 bases; bases outside gene matches: 10. CDR1 is DFQATT, CDR2 SNEGSKA, per germline (reference sequence). CDR3 sequence reads: CSASGGPGTDYGYTF. Written as DNA, the CDR3 is TGCAGTGCTAGTGGGGGCCCCGGGACAGACTATGGCTACACCTTC.

The chain has TRBV28 and TRBJ1-4; D possibly corresponds to TRBD1 (5 bases). The CDR3 consists of 14 residues. With 4 bases removed from V and 5 bases from J, the gap between germline ends came to 11 bases. Germline V gene data show CDR1 as MDHEN and CDR2 as SYDVKM. In DNA, the CDR3 is TGTGCCAGCAGTTCTGCAGGGCAAAATGAAAAACTGTTTTTT. It translates to CASSSAGQNEKLFF.

The chain joins TRBV10-1 to TRBJ2-7; 10 positions match TRBD1. Germline CDR1 WNHNN, CDR2 SYGVQD (reference sequence). This CDR3 is built from 15 residues. J lost 6 bases, V lost 0 bases, and 5 bases had no gene match. The CDR3 DNA is TGCGCCAGCAGTGAGTCTTGGGACAGGGGTTCCGAGCAGTACTTC. Protein product: CASSESWDRGSEQYF.

The V gene is TRBV19, the J gene TRBJ2-1, with a weak D call TRBD1 (6 bases). Germline CDR1 is LNHDA and CDR2 is SQIVND (reference sequence). V was shortened by 5 bases and J by 6 bases, with 14 bases between the two germline ends. The CDR3 contains 14 residues. Written as DNA, the CDR3 is TGTGCCAGTAGTGCCCAGACAGGTTCCAATGAGCAGTTCTTC. Translating it yields CASSAQTGSNEQFF.

This rearrangement joins TRBV7-9 to TRBJ1-6; D gene ambiguous. V lost 1 base and J lost 9, with 7 bases in between. The length of the CDR3 is 13 residues. Germline V gene data show CDR1 as SEHNR and CDR2 as FQNEAQ (reference sequence). The CDR3: CASSLGHASPLHF. In DNA, the CDR3 is TGTGCCAGCAGCTTAGGACATGCTTCACCCCTCCACTTT. Together with reference TRBV7-9 and TRBJ1-6, the CDR3 gives the full variable domain: DTGVSQNPRHKITKRGQNVTFRCDPISEHNRLYWYRQTLGQGPEFLTYFQNEAQLEKSRLLSDRFSAERPKGSFSTLEIQRTEQGDSAMYLCASSLGHASPLHFGNGTRLTVT.

CDR3: CASSLGANYGYTF. The CDR3 DNA reads as TGTGCCAGCAGCTTGGGAGCTAACTATGGCTACACCTTC. The chain combines TRBV7-9 with TRBJ1-2; D unresolved. Germline V gene sequence: CDR1 SEHNR, CDR2 FQNEAQ (reference sequence). V was cut by 3 bases and J by 0 bases, with 5 bases left in between. CDR3 size: 13 residues.